The 10 T cell receptor beta chains reported below all come from one sample, sequenced in a study of T cells in Graves' hyperthyroidism and ophthalmopathy (dated by TCRdb to the late 2010s). Libraries were prepared through multiplex PCR. Sequencing relied on an Illumina HiSeq 2000. The TCR beta CDR3 regions were amplified from RNA transcripts. The TCR CDR3 was subjected to a first round of RT-PCR using the HTBI primer set and the Qiagen OneStep RT-PCR kit. TCRdb's own reprocessing of the public reads used fastp at Q25 and MiXCR and kept productive beta chains. Entries are consolidated by CDR3 protein sequence, retaining the most common genes and DNA. This sample has under 700,000 distinct CDR3 sequences in its table, and about a sixth of those were observed once. The top ten clones comprise 18% of the sample. The specimen was blood. These receptor sequences come from a woman aged 18 to 35 with Graves' hyperthyroidism.

Only a few counts were recorded for this clonotype. The rearrangement links TRBV3-1 to TRBJ1-2; 7 bases agree with TRBD1. V dropped 2 bases and J dropped 6; count of bases not matched to a gene: 6. Germline CDR1 LGHDT, CDR2 YNNKEL (reference sequence). This CDR3 is 14 amino acids long. The CDR3: CASSQQGGGDGYTF. The CDR3, as DNA: TGTGCCAGCAGCCAACAGGGGGGAGGTGATGGCTACACCTTC. The full variable domain, its missing parts supplied by reference TRBV3-1 and TRBJ1-2, is DTAVSQTPKYLVTQMGNDKSIKCEQNLGHDTMYWYKQDSKKFLKIMFSYNNKELIINETVPNRFSPKSPDKAHLNLHINSLELGDSAVYFCASSQQGGGDGYTFGSGTRLTVV.

This clonotype was counted many times. V and J are TRBV24-1 and TRBJ2-1; 11 bases fit TRBD1. V was clipped by 4 bases and J by 3 bases; unmatched bases: 7. Germline values: CDR1 KGHDR, CDR2 SFDVKD. The CDR3 sequence is 17 residues long. CDR3 DNA sequence: TGTGCCACCAGTGACCGTGGGACAGGGGGGTACTACAATGAGCAGTTCTTC. Its protein is CATSDRGTGGYYNEQFF.

The V gene is TRBV4-3, the J gene TRBJ2-6, with unresolved D. The germline V gene encodes CDR1 LGHNA and CDR2 YSLEER. Trimming stripped 1 base from V and 3 bases from J, with 4 bases between. The CDR3 has 14 amino acids. CDR3 sequence: CASSQAGGANVLTF. For the CDR3, the DNA is TGCGCCAGCAGCCAAGCGGGTGGGGCCAACGTCCTGACTTTC.

The sample holds a few counts of this clonotype. CDR3 nucleotides: TGCAGTGCACCGGGACTAGCGGGAGGTATAACAGGGGAGCAGTACTTC. It translates to CSAPGLAGGITGEQYF. This chain joins TRBV20-1 and TRBJ2-7; the match to TRBD2 covers 15 bases. The junction had 13 bases not matched to a gene; V was cut back by 6 bases and J by 7 bases. The CDR3 runs 16 residues. Germline CDR1 and CDR2: DFQATT and SNEGSKA (reference sequence).

The CDR3 nucleotides read TGTGCCATTTCTATCGGGACTAGCATGGTCAATGAGCAGTTCTTC. Protein: CAISIGTSMVNEQFF. This chain joins TRBV10-3 and TRBJ2-1, with TRBD2 matching 9 bases. From germline, CDR1 is ENHRY and CDR2 SYGVKD. The CDR3 is 15 residues long. V trimming: 9 bases; J trimming: 6 bases; junction bases outside the gene matches: 12.

This clonotype was seen only a few times. V is TRBV3-1 and J is TRBJ1-1; no reliable D call. The CDR3 totals 15 residues. Trimming removed 1 base at V and 5 bases at J, with 14 bases between. Germline V gene sequence: CDR1 LGHDT, CDR2 YNNKEL (reference sequence). The CDR3 protein is CASSQARGLWTEAFF. CDR3 nucleotide sequence: TGTGCCAGCAGCCAAGCCCGGGGTTTGTGGACTGAAGCTTTCTTT.

The chain uses TRBV20-1 and TRBJ1-2, with a possible D match to TRBD1 (6 bases). Trimming took 4 bases from V and 4 from J, leaving 10 bases between them. The CDR3 contains 12 residues. Per the germline V gene, CDR1 is DFQATT and CDR2 is SNEGSKA (reference sequence). CDR3 DNA sequence: TGCAGTGCTAAACCAGGGGCCTATGGCTACACCTTC. Encoded protein: CSAKPGAYGYTF.

This clonotype was found many times. J is TRBJ2-7 and V is TRBV7-9; D possibly corresponds to TRBD2 (6 bases). Per germline, CDR1 SEHNR and CDR2 FQNEAQ (reference sequence). The CDR3 loop spans 14 amino acids. Trimming removed 0 bases from V and 3 bases from J, with 9 bases in between. The CDR3 sequence is CASSLAAGGYEQYF. The CDR3 coding sequence is TGTGCCAGCAGCTTAGCGGCCGGGGGCTACGAGCAGTACTTC. Combining the CDR3 with reference TRBV7-9 and TRBJ2-7 gives the whole variable domain DTGVSQNPRHKITKRGQNVTFRCDPISEHNRLYWYRQTLGQGPEFLTYFQNEAQLEKSRLLSDRFSAERPKGSFSTLEIQRTEQGDSAMYLCASSLAAGGYEQYFGPGTRLTVT.

This clonotype was detected ten times or more. The rearrangement joins TRBV3-1 to TRBJ2-7; D is perhaps TRBD2 (6 bases). The germline V and J ends were trimmed by 4 bases and 1 base, with 17 bases remaining between them. Germline V gene sequence: CDR1 LGHDT, CDR2 YNNKEL (reference sequence). This CDR3 contains 16 residues. The CDR3: CASSPRGGRASYEQYF. Here the CDR3 DNA reads TGTGCCAGCAGCCCGCGGGGCGGCAGAGCATCCTACGAGCAGTACTTC.

This clonotype was counted many times. The chain employs TRBV24-1 and TRBJ1-2; no firm D call. V was shortened by 3 bases and J by 4 bases, with 5 bases between the two germline ends. Germline CDR1 reads KGHDR; CDR2 reads SFDVKD. The length of the CDR3 is 12 residues. CDR3 sequence reads: CATSDDPYGYTF. Here the CDR3 DNA reads TGTGCCACCAGTGATGATCCCTATGGCTACACCTTC.